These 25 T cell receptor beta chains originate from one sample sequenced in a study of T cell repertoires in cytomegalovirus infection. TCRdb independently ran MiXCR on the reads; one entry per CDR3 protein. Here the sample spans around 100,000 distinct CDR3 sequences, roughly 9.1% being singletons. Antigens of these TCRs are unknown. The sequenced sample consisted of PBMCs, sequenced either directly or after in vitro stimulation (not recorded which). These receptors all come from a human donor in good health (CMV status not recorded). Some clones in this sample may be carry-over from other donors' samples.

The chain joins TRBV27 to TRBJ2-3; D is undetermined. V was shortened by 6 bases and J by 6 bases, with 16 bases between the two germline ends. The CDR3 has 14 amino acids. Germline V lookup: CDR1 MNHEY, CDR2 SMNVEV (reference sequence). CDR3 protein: CASRKAELSDTQYF. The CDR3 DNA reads TGTGCCAGCAGAAAGGCGGAGTTATCGGATACGCAGTATTTT.

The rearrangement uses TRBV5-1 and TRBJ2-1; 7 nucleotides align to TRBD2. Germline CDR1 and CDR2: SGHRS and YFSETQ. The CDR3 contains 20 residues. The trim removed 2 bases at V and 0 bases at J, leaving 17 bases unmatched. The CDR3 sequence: CASSFSWREIVRRSYNEQFF. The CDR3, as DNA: TGCGCCAGCAGCTTCTCTTGGCGGGAGATCGTCCGTCGCTCCTACAATGAGCAGTTCTTC.

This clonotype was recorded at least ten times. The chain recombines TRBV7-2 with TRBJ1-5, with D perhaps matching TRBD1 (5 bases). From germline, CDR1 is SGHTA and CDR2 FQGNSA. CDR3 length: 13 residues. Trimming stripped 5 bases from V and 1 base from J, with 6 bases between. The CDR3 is CASSRDSNQPQHF. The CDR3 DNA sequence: TGTGCCAGCAGCCGGGACAGCAATCAGCCCCAGCATTTT.

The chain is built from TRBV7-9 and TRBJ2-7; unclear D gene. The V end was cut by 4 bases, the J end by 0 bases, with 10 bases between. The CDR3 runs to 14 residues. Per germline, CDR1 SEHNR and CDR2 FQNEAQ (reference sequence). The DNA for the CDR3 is TGTGCCAGCAGCTACGAAGCTAGCTCCTACGAGCAGTACTTC. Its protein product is CASSYEASSYEQYF.

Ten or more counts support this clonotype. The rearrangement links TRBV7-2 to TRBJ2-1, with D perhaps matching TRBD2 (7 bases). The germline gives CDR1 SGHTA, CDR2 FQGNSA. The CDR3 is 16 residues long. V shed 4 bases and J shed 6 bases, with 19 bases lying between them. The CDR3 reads CASSWDYRGVRNEQFF. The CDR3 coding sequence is TGTGCCAGCAGCTGGGACTATAGGGGGGTTCGCAATGAGCAGTTCTTC.

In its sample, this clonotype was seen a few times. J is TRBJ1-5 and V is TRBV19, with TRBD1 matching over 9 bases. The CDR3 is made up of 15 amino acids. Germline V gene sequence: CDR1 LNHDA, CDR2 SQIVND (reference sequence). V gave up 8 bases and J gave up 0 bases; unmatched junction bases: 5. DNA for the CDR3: TGTGCCAGTGTCGGGACAGGGTATAGCAATCAGCCCCAGCATTTT. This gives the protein CASVGTGYSNQPQHF. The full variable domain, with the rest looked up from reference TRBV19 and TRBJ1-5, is DGGITQSPKYLFRKEGQNVTLSCEQNLNHDAMYWYRQDPGQGLRLIYYSQIVNDFQKGDIAEGYSVSREKKESFPLTVTSAQKNPTAFYLCASVGTGYSNQPQHFGDGTRLSIL.

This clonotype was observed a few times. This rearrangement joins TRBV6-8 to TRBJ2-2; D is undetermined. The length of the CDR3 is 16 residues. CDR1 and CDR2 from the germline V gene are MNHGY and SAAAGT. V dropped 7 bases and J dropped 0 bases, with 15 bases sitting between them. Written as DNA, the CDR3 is TGTGCCAGCATACCCCTCGGACGCTCGAACACCGGGGAGCTGTTTTTT. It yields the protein CASIPLGRSNTGELFF.

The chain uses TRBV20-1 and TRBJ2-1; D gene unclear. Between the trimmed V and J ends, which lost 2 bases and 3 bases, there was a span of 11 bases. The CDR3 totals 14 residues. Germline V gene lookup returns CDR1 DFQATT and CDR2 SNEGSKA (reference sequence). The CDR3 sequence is CSARQPGIYNEQFF. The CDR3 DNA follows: TGCAGTGCTAGACAGCCAGGAATCTACAATGAGCAGTTCTTC.

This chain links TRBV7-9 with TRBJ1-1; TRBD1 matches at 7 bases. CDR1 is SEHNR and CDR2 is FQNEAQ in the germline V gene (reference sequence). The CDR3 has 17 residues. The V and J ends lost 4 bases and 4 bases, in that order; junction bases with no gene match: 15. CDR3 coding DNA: TGTGCCAGCAGCTACCGCGGACAGGCCCGGGCGGCCACTGAAGCTTTCTTT. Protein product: CASSYRGQARAATEAFF.

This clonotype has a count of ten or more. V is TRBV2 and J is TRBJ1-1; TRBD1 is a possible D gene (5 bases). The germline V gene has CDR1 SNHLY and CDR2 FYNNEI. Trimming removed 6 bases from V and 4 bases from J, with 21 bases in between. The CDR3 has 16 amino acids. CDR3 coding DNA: TGTGCCAGCAGGGCCCGTCAACCAGGCGGGGGCACTGAAGCTTTCTTT. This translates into CASRARQPGGGTEAFF.

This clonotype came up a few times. For the CDR3, the DNA is TGTGCCAGCAGTGAAATAGTAGCGGGGACTGAAGCTTTCTTT. Translated: CASSEIVAGTEAFF. V usage is TRBV6-1 and J usage is TRBJ1-1; D not resolved. The CDR3 runs to 14 residues. CDR1 is MNHNS and CDR2 is SASEGT in the germline V gene. V dropped 2 bases and J dropped 5 bases, with 12 bases sitting between them.

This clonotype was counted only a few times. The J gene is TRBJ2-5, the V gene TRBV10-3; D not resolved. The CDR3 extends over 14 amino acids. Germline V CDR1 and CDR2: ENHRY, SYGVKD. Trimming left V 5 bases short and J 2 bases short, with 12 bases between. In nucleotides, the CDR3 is TGTGCCATCAGTCCGGTCAGTTCACAAGAGACCCAGTACTTC. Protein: CAISPVSSQETQYF.

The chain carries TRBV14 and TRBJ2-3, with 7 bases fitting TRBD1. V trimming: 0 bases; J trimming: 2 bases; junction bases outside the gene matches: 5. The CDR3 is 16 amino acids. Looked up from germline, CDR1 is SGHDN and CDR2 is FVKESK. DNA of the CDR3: TGTGCCAGCAGCCAAGATCAGGGGGTCGTCACAGATACGCAGTATTTT. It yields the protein CASSQDQGVVTDTQYF. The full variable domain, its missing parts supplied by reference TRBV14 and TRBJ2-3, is EAGVTQFPSHSVIEKGQTVTLRCDPISGHDNLYWYRRVMGKEIKFLLHFVKESKQDESGMPNNRFLAERTGGTYSTLKVQPAELEDSGVYFCASSQDQGVVTDTQYFGPGTRLTVL.

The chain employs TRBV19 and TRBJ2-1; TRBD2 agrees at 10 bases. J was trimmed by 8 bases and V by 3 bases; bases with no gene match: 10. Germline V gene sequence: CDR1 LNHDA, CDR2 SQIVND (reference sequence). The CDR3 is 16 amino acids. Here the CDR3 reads CASSMTGTSAFDEQFF. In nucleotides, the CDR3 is TGTGCCAGTAGTATGACCGGGACTAGCGCTTTCGATGAGCAGTTCTTC.

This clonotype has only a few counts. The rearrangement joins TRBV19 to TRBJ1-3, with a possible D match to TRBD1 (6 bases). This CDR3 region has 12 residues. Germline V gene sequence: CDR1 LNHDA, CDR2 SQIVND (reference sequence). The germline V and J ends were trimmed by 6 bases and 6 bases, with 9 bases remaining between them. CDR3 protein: CASSRQENTIYF. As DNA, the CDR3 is TGTGCCAGTAGCCGACAGGAAAACACCATATATTTT.

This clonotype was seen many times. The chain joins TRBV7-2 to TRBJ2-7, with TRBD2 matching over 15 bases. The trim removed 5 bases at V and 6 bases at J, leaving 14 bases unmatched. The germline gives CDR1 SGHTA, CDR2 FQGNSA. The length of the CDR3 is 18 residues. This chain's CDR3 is CASSPQGLAGGLPSEQYF. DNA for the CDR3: TGTGCCAGCAGCCCACAGGGACTAGCGGGAGGCCTCCCCTCCGAGCAGTACTTC.

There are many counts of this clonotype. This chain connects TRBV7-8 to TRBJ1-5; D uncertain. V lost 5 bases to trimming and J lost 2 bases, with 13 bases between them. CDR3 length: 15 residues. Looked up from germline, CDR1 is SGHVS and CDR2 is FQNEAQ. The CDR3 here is CASSLRRVGNQPQHF. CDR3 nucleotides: TGTGCCAGCAGCCTACGTCGAGTCGGCAATCAGCCCCAGCATTTT.

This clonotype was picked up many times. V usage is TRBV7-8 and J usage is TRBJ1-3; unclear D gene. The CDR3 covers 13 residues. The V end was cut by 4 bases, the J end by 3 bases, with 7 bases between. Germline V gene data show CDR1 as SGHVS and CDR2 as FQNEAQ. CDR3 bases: TGTGCCAGCAGCTCCCTCTTTGGAAACACCATATATTTT. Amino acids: CASSSLFGNTIYF. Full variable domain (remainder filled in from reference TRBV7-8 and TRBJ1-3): GAGVSQSPRYKVAKRGQDVALRCDPISGHVSLFWYQQALGQGPEFLTYFQNEAQLDKSGLPSDRFFAERPEGSVSTLKIQRTQQEDSAVYLCASSSLFGNTIYFGEGSWLTVV.

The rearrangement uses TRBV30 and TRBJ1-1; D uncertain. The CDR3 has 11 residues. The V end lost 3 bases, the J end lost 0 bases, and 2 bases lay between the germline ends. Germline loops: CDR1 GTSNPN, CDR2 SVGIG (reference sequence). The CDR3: CAWRLNTEAFF. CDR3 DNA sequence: TGTGCCTGGAGGTTGAACACTGAAGCTTTCTTT.

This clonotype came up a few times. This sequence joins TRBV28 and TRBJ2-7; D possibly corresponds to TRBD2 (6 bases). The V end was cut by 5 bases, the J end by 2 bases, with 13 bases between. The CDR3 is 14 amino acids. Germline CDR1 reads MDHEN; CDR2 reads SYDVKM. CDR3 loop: CASSTGLRTYEQYF. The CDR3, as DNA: TGTGCCAGCAGTACGGGACTCAGGACCTACGAGCAGTACTTC. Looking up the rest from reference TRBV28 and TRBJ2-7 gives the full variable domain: DVKVTQSSRYLVKRTGEKVFLECVQDMDHENMFWYRQDPGLGLRLIYFSYDVKMKEKGDIPEGYSVSREKKERFSLILESASTNQTSMYLCASSTGLRTYEQYFGPGTRLTVT.

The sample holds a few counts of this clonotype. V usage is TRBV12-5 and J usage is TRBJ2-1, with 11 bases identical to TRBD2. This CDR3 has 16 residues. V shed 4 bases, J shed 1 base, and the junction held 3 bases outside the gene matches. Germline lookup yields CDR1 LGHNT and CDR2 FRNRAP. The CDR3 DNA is TGTGCTAGTGGTTCAATAGCGGGAGGGTCCTACAATGAGCAGTTCTTC. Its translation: CASGSIAGGSYNEQFF.

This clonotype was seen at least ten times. The CDR3 DNA sequence: TGTGCCTCAGGGATCCCGAGCTCCTACAATGAGCAGTTCTTC. Amino acid sequence: CASGIPSSYNEQFF. The gene calls are TRBV12-3 or TRBV12-4 and TRBJ2-1, with a possible D match to TRBD1 (5 bases). The V and J ends lost 11 bases and 0 bases respectively, with 14 bases between them. There are 14 residues in the CDR3.

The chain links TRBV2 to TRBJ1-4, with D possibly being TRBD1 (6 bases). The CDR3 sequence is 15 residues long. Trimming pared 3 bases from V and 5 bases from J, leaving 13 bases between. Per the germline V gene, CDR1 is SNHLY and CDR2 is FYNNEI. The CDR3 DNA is TGTGCCAGCAGTGACCCCGACAGGCCCAATGAAAAACTGTTTTTT. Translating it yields CASSDPDRPNEKLFF.

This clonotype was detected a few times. CDR3: CSARVPPVISNQPQHF. The CDR3 DNA follows: TGCAGTGCTAGAGTCCCCCCCGTGATTAGCAATCAGCCCCAGCATTTT. The chain employs TRBV20-1 and TRBJ1-5; no definite D call. Per germline, CDR1 DFQATT and CDR2 SNEGSKA (reference sequence). Trimming removed 1 base from V and 0 bases from J, with 13 bases in between. The CDR3 has 16 amino acids.

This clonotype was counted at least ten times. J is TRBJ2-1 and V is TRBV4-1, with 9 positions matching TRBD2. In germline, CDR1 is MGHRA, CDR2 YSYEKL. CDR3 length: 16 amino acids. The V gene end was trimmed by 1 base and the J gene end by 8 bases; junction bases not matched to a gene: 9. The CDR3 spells CASSQVNRRGRDEQFF. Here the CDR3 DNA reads TGCGCCAGCAGCCAAGTGAATCGACGCGGGAGGGATGAGCAGTTCTTC.